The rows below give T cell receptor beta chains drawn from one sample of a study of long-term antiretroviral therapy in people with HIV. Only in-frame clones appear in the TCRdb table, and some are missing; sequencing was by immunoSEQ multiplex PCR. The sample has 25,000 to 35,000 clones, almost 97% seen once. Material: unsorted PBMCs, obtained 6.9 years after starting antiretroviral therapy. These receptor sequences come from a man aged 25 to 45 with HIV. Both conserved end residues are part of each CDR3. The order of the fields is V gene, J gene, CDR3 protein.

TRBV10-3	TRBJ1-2	CAISLGLGGGNYGYTF
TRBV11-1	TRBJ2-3	CASSPTHSTDTQYF
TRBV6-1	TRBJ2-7	CASSARGYEQYF
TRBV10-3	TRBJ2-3	CAISELAGEDTQYF
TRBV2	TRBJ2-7	CASQGTASSYEQYF
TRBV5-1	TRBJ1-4	CASSFDREGVEKLFF
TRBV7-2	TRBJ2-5	CASSLVEYGTQYF
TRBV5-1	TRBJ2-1	CASSLGPGDEQFF
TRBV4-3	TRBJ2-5	CASSQDGSGQETQYF
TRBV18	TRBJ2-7	CASSPGVGEQYF
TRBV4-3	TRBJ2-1	CASSQERLAGAPGEQFF
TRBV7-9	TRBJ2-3	CASSPGLAGGPGADTQYF
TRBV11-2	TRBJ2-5	CASSHGETQYF
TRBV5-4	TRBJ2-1	CASSVEKVAYNEQFF
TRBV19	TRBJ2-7	CASSLTGSYEQYF
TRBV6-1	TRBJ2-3	CASSVKTGVDTQYF
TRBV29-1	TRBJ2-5	CSVGAWETQYF
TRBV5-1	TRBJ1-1	CASSESPGQGAPEAFF
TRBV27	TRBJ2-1	CASRTDLAGRHYNEQFF
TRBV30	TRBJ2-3	CAWDLGTSGITDTQYF
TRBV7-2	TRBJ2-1	CASSPRAGTGEQFF
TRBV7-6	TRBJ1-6	CASSVDRAGNSPLHF
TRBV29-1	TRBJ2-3	CSVPQRRTDTQYF
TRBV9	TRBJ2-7	CASSPAAGRHEQYF
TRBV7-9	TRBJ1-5	CASSQRGGAQHF
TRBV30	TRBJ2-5	CAWSVNFKETQYF
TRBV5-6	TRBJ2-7	CASSLFRGNEQYF
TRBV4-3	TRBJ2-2	CASSQVIQGTSLRGGELFF
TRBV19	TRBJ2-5	CASSMADWHQETQYF
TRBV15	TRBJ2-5	CATSRDSRQRAQYF
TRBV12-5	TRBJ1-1	CASGLGLMNTEAFF
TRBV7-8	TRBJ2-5	CASTLYDGKKRETQYF
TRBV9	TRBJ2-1	CASSALSHEQFF
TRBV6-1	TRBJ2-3	CASSHEGGDTQYF
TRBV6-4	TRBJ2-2	CASSVLSGTNTGELFF
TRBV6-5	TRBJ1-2	CASRSHGAAGYTF
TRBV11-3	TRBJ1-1	CASSLGFEWGETEAFF
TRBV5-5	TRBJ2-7	CASSSEEGGLGEQYF
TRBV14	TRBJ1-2	CASSDRTGTGLNGYTF
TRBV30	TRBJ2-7	CAWSVTVYEQYF
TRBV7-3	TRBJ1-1	CAGSLSGNTEAFF
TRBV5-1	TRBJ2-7	CASSAPEQAYEQYF
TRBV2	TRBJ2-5	CASRQNREETQYF
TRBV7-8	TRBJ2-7	CASSPRDTEGQYF
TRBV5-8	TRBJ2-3	CASSSGVTSGITDTQYF
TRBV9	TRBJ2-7	CASSVSGFDGDEQYF
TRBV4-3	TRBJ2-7	CASSQGLLYEQYF
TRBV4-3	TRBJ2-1	CASSQVTGRTNEQFF
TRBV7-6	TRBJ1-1	CASSLRENTEAFF
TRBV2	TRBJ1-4	CASSEGGSREKLFF
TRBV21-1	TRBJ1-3	CASMGVLSGNTIYF
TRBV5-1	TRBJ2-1	CASSLASGRYNEQFF
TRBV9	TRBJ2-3	CASSPPTDTQYF
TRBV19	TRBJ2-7	CASSTPYEQYF
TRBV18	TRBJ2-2	CASSPDNRGPNTGELFF